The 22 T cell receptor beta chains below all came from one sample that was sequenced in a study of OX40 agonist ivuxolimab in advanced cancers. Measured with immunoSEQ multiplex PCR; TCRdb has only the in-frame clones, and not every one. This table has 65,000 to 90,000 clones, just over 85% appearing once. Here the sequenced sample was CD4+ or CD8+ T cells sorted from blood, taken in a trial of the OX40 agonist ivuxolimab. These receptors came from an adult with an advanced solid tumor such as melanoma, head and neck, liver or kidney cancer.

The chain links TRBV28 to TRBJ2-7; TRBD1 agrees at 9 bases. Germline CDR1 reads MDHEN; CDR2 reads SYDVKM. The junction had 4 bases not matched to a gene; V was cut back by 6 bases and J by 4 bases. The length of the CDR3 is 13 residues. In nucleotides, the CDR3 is TGTGCCAGCAGCGGGACAGGGCGGTACGAGCAGTACTTC. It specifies CASSGTGRYEQYF.

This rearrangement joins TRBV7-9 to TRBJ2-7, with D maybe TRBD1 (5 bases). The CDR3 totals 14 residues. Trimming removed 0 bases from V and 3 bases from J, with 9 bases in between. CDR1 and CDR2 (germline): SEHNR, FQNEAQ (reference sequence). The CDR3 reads CASSLADRDYEQYF. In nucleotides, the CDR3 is TGTGCCAGCAGCTTAGCCGACAGAGACTACGAGCAGTACTTC. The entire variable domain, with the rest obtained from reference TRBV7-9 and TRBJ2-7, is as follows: DTGVSQNPRHKITKRGQNVTFRCDPISEHNRLYWYRQTLGQGPEFLTYFQNEAQLEKSRLLSDRFSAERPKGSFSTLEIQRTEQGDSAMYLCASSLADRDYEQYFGPGTRLTVT.

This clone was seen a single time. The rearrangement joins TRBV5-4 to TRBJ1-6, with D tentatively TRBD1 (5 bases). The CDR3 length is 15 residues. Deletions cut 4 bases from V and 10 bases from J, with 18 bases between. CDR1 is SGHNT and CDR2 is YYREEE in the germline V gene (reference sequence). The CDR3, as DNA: TGTGCCAGCAGCGAACCGGGGGGAAAGGGATCACCCCTCCACTTT. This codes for CASSEPGGKGSPLHF.

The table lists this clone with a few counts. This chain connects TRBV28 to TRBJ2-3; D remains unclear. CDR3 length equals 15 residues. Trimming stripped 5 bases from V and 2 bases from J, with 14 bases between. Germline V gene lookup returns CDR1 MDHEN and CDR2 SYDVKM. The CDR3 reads CASSRADVSTDTQYF. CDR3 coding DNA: TGTGCCAGCAGTCGGGCGGACGTCTCCACAGATACGCAGTATTTT.

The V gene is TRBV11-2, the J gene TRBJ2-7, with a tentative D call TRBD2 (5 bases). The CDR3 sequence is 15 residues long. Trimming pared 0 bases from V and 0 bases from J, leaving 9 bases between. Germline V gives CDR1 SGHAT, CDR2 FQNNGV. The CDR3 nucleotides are TGTGCCAGCAGCTTAGATCCGGGAAGCTCCTACGAGCAGTACTTC. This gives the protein CASSLDPGSSYEQYF.

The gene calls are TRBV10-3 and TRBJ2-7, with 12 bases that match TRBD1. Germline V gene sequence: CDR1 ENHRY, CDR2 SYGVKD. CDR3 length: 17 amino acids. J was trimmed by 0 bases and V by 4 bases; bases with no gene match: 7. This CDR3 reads CAISGQPGQGASYEQYF. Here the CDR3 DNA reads TGTGCCATCAGTGGTCAACCGGGACAGGGGGCCTCCTACGAGCAGTACTTC.

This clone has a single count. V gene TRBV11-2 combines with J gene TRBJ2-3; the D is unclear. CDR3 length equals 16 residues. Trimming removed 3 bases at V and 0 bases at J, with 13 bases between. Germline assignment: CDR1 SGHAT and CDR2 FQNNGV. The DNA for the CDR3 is TGTGCCAGCAGCTTGAGTGGCAGCCCTAGCACAGATACGCAGTATTTT. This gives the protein CASSLSGSPSTDTQYF.

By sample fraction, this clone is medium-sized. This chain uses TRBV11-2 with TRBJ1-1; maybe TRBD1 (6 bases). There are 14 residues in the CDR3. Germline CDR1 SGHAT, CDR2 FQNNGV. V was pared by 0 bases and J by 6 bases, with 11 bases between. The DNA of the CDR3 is TGTGCCAGCAGCTTAGAACAGAAGGGGGCTGAAGCTTTCTTT. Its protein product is CASSLEQKGAEAFF.

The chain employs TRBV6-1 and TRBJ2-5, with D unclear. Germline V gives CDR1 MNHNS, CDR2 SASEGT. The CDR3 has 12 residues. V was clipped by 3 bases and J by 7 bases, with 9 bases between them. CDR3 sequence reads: CASSEKRGTQYF. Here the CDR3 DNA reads TGTGCCAGCAGTGAGAAGAGAGGGACCCAGTACTTC.

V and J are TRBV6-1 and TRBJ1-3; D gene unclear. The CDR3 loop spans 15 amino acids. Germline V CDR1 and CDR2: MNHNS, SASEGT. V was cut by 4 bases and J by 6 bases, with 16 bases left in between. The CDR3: CASSGPLGLENTIYF. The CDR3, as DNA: TGTGCCAGCAGTGGGCCTCTGGGTTTGGAAAACACCATATATTTT.

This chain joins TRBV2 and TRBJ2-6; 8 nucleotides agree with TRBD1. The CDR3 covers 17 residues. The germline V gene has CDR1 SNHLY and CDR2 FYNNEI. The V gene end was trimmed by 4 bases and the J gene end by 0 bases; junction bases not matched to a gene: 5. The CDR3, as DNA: TGTGCCAGCAGTGTAGGACAGGGTCGCTCTGGGGCCAACGTCCTGACTTTC. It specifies CASSVGQGRSGANVLTF. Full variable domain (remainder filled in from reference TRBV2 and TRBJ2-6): EPEVTQTPSHQVTQMGQEVILRCVPISNHLYFYWYRQILGQKVEFLVSFYNNEISEKSEIFDDQFSVERPDGSNFTLKIRSTKLEDSAMYFCASSVGQGRSGANVLTFGAGSRLTVL.

The CDR3 DNA sequence: TGCAGCGTTGCCTGGACTGGGGACACTGAAGCTTTCTTT. Translating gives CSVAWTGDTEAFF. V gene TRBV29-1 combines with J gene TRBJ1-1; D gene uncertain. The CDR3 is 13 residues long. Looked up from germline, CDR1 is SQVTM and CDR2 is ANQGSEA. V gave up 4 bases and J gave up 3 bases, with 12 bases separating them.

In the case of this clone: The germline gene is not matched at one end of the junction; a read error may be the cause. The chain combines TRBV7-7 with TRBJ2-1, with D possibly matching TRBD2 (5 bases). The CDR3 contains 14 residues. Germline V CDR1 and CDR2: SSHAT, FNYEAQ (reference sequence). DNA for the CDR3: TGTGCTAGCAGCTTAGCGTCCCGTTACAATGAGCAGTTCTTC. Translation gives CASSLASRYNEQFF.

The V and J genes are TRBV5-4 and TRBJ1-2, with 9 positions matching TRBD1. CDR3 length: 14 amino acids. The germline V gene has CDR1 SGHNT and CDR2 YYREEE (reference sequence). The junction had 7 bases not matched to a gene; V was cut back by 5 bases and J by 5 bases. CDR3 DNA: TGTGCCAGCAGTAAGGACAGGGGCGGATATGGCTACACCTTC. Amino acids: CASSKDRGGYGYTF. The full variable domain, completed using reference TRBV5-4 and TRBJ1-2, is ETGVTQSPTHLIKTRGQQVTLRCSSQSGHNTVSWYQQALGQGPQFIFQYYREEENGRGNFPPRFSGLQFPNYSSELNVNALELDDSALYLCASSKDRGGYGYTFGSGTRLTVV.

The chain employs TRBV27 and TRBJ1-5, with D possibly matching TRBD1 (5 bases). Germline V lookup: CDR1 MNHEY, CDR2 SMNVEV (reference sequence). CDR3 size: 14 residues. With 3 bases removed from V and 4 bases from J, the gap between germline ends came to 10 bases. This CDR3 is CASSLAGTNQPQHF. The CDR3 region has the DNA TGTGCCAGCAGTTTGGCTGGGACGAATCAGCCCCAGCATTTT.

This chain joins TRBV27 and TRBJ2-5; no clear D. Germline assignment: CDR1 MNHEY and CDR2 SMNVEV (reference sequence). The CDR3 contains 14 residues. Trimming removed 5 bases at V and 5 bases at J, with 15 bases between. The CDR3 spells CASSPGGRRETQYF. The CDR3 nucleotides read TGTGCCAGCAGTCCCGGTGGACGACGGGAGACCCAGTACTTC.

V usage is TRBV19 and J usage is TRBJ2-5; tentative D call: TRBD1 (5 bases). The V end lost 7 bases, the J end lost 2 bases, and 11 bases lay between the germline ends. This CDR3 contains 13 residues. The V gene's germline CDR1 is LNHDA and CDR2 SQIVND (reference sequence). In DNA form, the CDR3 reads TGTGCCAGTAATCAGGGTCGGCAAGAGACCCAGTACTTC. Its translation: CASNQGRQETQYF.

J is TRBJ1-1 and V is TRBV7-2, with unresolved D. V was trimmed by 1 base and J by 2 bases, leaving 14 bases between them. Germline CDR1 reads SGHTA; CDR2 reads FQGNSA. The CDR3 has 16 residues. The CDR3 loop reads CASSLVRRAPNTEAFF. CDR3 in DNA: TGTGCCAGCAGCTTAGTCCGGCGAGCACCCAACACTGAAGCTTTCTTT. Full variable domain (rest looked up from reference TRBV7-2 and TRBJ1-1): GAGVSQSPSNKVTEKGKDVELRCDPISGHTALYWYRQSLGQGLEFLIYFQGNSAPDKSGLPSDRFSAERTGGSVSTLTIQRTQQEDSAVYLCASSLVRRAPNTEAFFGQGTRLTVV.

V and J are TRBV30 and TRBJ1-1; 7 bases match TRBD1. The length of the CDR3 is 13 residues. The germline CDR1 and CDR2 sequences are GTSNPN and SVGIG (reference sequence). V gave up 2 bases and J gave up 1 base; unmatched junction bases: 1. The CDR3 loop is CAWSKGANTEAFF. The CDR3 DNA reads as TGTGCCTGGAGTAAGGGGGCGAACACTGAAGCTTTCTTT.

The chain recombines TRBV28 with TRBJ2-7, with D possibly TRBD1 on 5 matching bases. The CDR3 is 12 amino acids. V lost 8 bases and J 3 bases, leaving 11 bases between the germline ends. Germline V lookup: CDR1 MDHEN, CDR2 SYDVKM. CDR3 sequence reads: CASERQHYEQYF. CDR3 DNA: TGTGCCAGCGAAAGACAGCACTACGAGCAGTACTTC.

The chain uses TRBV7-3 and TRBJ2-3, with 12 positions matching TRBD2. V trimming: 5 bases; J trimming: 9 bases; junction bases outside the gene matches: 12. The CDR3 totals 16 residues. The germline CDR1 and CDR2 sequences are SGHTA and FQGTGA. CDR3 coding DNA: TGTGCCAGCAGCCCGACGACTAGCGGGAGTACCGAAACGCAGTATTTT. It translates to CASSPTTSGSTETQYF.

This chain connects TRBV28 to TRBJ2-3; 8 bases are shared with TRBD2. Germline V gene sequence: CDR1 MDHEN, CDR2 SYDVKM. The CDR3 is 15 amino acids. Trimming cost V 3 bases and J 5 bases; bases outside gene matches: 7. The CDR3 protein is CASSFEAGEIDTQYF. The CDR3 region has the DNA TGTGCCAGCAGTTTCGAAGCGGGAGAAATAGATACGCAGTATTTT.